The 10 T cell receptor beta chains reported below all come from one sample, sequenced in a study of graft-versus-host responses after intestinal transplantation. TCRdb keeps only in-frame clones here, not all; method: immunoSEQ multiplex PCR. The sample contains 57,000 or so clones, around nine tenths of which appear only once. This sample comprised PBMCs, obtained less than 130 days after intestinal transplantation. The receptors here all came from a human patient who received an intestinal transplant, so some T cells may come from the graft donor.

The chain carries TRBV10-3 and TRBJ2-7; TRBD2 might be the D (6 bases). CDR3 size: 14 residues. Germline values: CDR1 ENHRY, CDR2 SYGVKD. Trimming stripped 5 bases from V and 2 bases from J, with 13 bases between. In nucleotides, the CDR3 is TGTGCCATCAGTATGTCGGGAGACCCCTACGAGCAGTACTTC. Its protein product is CAISMSGDPYEQYF.

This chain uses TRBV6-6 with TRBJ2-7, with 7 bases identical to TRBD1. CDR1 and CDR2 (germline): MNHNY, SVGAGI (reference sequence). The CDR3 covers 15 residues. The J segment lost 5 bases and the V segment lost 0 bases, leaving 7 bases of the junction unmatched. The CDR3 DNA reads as TGTGCCAGCAGTTACTCCGAGCAGGGGGTCCACGAGCAGTACTTC. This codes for CASSYSEQGVHEQYF.

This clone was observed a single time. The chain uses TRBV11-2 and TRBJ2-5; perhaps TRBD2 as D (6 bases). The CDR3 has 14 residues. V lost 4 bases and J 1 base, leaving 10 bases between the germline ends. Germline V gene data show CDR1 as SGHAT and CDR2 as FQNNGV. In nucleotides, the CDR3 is TGTGCCAGCAGCTCCGCGGGGTTCCAAGAGACCCAGTACTTC. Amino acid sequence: CASSSAGFQETQYF.

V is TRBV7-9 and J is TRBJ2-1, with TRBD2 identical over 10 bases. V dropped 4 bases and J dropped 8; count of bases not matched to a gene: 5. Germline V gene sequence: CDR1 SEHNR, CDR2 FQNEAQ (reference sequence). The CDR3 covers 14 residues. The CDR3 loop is CASSSSGRLDEQFF. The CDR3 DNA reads TGTGCCAGCAGCTCTAGCGGGAGACTCGATGAGCAGTTCTTC.

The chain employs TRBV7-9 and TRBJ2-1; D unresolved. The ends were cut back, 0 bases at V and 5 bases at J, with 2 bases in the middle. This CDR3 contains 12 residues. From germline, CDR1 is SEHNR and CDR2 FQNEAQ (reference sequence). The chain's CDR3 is CASSLAHNEQFF. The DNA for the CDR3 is TGTGCCAGCAGCTTAGCCCACAATGAGCAGTTCTTC. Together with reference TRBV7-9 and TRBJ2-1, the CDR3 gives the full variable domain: DTGVSQNPRHKITKRGQNVTFRCDPISEHNRLYWYRQTLGQGPEFLTYFQNEAQLEKSRLLSDRFSAERPKGSFSTLEIQRTEQGDSAMYLCASSLAHNEQFFGPGTRLTVL.

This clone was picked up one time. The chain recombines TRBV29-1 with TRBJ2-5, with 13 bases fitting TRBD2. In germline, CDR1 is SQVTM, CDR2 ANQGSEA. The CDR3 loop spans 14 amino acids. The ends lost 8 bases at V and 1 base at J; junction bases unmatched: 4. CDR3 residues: CSSGTSGAQETQYF. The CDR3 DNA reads TGCAGCTCGGGGACTAGCGGGGCCCAAGAGACCCAGTACTTC. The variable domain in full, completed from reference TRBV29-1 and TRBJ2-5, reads SAVISQKPSRDICQRGTSLTIQCQVDSQVTMMFWYRQQPGQSLTLIATANQGSEATYESGFVIDKFPISRPNLTFSTLTVSNMSPEDSSIYLCSSGTSGAQETQYFGPGTRLLVL.

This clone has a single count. The DNA of the CDR3 is TGTGCCTGGAAACCGGGGGGAACAGATACGCAGTATTTT. This encodes CAWKPGGTDTQYF. The chain is built from TRBV30 and TRBJ2-3; 7 nucleotides match TRBD2. This CDR3 has 13 amino acids. Germline values: CDR1 GTSNPN, CDR2 SVGIG (reference sequence). Trimming at V came to 4 bases and at J to 3 bases, leaving 4 bases not matched to a gene.

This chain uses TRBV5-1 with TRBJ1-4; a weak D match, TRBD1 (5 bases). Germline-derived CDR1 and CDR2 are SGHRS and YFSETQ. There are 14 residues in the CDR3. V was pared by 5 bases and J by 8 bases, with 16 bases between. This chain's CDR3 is CASRPGPGGEKLFF. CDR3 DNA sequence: TGCGCCAGCAGGCCCGGACCCGGGGGGGAAAAACTGTTTTTT. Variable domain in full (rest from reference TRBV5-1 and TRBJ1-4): KAGVTQTPRYLIKTRGQQVTLSCSPISGHRSVSWYQQTPGQGLQFLFEYFSETQRNKGNFPGRFSGRQFSNSRSEMNVSTLELGDSALYLCASRPGPGGEKLFFGSGTQLSVL.

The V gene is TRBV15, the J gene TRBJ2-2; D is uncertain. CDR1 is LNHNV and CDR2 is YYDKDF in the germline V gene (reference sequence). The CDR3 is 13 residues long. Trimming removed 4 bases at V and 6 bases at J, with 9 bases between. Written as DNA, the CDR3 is TGTGCCACCAGCACACGGAAACCCGGGGAGCTGTTTTTT. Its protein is CATSTRKPGELFF.

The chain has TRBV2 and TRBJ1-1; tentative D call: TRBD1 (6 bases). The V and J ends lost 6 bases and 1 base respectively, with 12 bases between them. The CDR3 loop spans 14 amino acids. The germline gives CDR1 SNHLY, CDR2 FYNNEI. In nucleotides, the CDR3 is TGTGCCAGCAGCTTAGACAGGAGGAACACTGAAGCTTTCTTT. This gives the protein CASSLDRRNTEAFF.